These 32 T cell receptor beta chains originate from one sample sequenced in a study of blood T cells in healthy people across ages (dated by TCRdb to the mid-2010s). Library prep was done by 5' RACE. Sequencing instrument: Illumina HiSeq 2500. The second PCR ran for about 7 to 11 cycles and used a J-beta primer mix along with a sample-barcoded 5' primer. TCRdb reran the public reads through fastp at Q25 and MiXCR, keeping productive beta chains. Each entry is one CDR3 protein sequence, shown with its most common DNA and genes. In all, the sample holds roughly 800,000 distinct CDR3 sequences, and 50% to 65% of those were seen once. Jointly, the top ten make up approximately 40% of the sample. Input material: blood. These receptors all come from an older man in good health.

This clonotype turned up a few times. The gene calls are TRBV11-1 and TRBJ2-7, with D perhaps given as TRBD1 or TRBD2 (5 bases each). Per the germline V gene, CDR1 is SGHAT and CDR2 is FQDESV (reference sequence). The V and J ends lost 3 bases and 2 bases respectively, with 14 bases between them. The CDR3 has 15 residues. The CDR3 coding sequence is TGTGCCAGCAGCTTCGCCCGGGACGCTGCCTACGAGCAGTACTTC. The encoded protein is CASSFARDAAYEQYF.

V and J are TRBV6-6 and TRBJ2-7; 8 bases fit TRBD1. The germline V gene has CDR1 MNHNY and CDR2 SVGAGI (reference sequence). This CDR3 spans 15 amino acids. J gave up 1 base and V 7 bases, and 9 bases lay outside the gene matches. CDR3 DNA sequence: TGTGCCAGCACTGGGTCAGGGGGCAAATCCTACGAGCAGTACTTC. Its protein is CASTGSGGKSYEQYF.

The chain combines TRBV3-1 with TRBJ2-5; D might be TRBD1 (5 bases). V lost 1 base and J lost 6, with 9 bases in between. Germline loops: CDR1 LGHDT, CDR2 YNNKEL (reference sequence). The CDR3 covers 13 residues. CDR3 nucleotides: TGTGCCAGCAGCCAAGGGGGCGTGAAGACCCAGTACTTC. Translating gives CASSQGGVKTQYF.

The CDR3 spells CASSLGPTPRETQYF. DNA of the CDR3: TGTGCCAGCAGCTTAGGTCCAACCCCTAGGGAGACCCAGTACTTC. This chain connects TRBV7-3 to TRBJ2-5; no reliable D call. Germline CDR1 reads SGHTA; CDR2 reads FQGTGA. V lost 2 bases, J lost 5 bases, and 15 bases lay in between. The CDR3 totals 15 residues.

The rearrangement uses TRBV7-2 and TRBJ2-1, with TRBD2 matching over 10 bases. The CDR3 runs to 16 residues. Germline V gene data show CDR1 as SGHTA and CDR2 as FQGNSA. V trimming: 2 bases; J trimming: 2 bases; junction bases outside the gene matches: 3. The CDR3, as DNA: TGTGCCAGCAGCTTAAGTCTAGCGGGGGCCTACAATGAGCAGTTCTTC. Its protein product is CASSLSLAGAYNEQFF.

The V and J genes are TRBV7-2 and TRBJ2-5; the D is unclear. V was shortened by 2 bases and J by 4 bases, with 11 bases between the two germline ends. The CDR3 covers 14 residues. Looked up from germline, CDR1 is SGHTA and CDR2 is FQGNSA. This CDR3 is CASSLNPLRETQYF. As DNA, the CDR3 is TGTGCCAGCAGCTTAAACCCTCTCAGAGAGACCCAGTACTTC.

The chain couples TRBV6-6 to TRBJ2-5; D not resolved. Germline CDR1 reads MNHNY; CDR2 reads SVGAGI (reference sequence). CDR3 length: 11 residues. V lost 7 bases and J 7 bases, leaving 10 bases between the germline ends. CDR3 loop: CASMRAGTQYF. CDR3 bases: TGTGCCAGCATGAGAGCAGGGACCCAGTACTTC.

This clonotype was observed a single time. The V call is TRBV7-2, the J call TRBJ2-2; D assignment may be TRBD1 or TRBD2 (6 bases each). Per germline, CDR1 SGHTA and CDR2 FQGNSA. The CDR3 runs 14 residues. With 7 bases removed from V and 5 bases from J, the gap between germline ends came to 14 bases. This chain's CDR3 is CASTEGGGTGELFF. The CDR3 DNA reads as TGTGCCAGCACCGAAGGGGGAGGAACCGGGGAGCTGTTTTTT.

This clonotype was seen a few times. The chain couples TRBV15 to TRBJ2-1, with 12 positions matching TRBD2. In germline, CDR1 is LNHNV, CDR2 YYDKDF (reference sequence). V shed 2 bases and J 8 bases; nucleotides not matched to a gene: 1. The CDR3 extends over 14 amino acids. The CDR3 sequence is CATSRLAGGYEQFF. DNA for the CDR3: TGTGCCACCAGCAGACTAGCGGGAGGGTATGAGCAGTTCTTC.

V usage is TRBV5-6 and J usage is TRBJ2-4; perhaps TRBD2 as D (5 bases). Trimming removed 0 bases at V and 6 bases at J, with 16 bases between. The CDR3 totals 16 residues. Germline V gives CDR1 SGHDT, CDR2 YYEEEE. As DNA, the CDR3 is TGTGCCAGCAGCTTGGGAGGACTTTCAGTAGGAAACATTCAGTACTTC. Protein: CASSLGGLSVGNIQYF. The full variable domain, in which reference TRBV5-6 and TRBJ2-4 provide the parts outside the CDR3, is DAGVTQSPTHLIKTRGQQVTLRCSPKSGHDTVSWYQQALGQGPQFIFQYYEEEERQRGNFPDRFSGHQFPNYSSELNVNALLLGDSALYLCASSLGGLSVGNIQYFGAGTRLSVL.

The chain links TRBV29-1 to TRBJ2-5; no definite D call. This CDR3 is 11 amino acids long. In germline, CDR1 is SQVTM, CDR2 ANQGSEA. The DNA of the CDR3 is TGCACCTTCAGACTTCAAGAGACCCAGTACTTC. Amino acids: CTFRLQETQYF.

In this sample, this clonotype turned up a few times. This chain uses TRBV20-1 with TRBJ2-7; D might be TRBD2 (6 bases). The J call is in doubt because the DNA end fits TRBJ2-5 better. Germline loops: CDR1 DFQATT, CDR2 SNEGSKA (reference sequence). This CDR3 spans 16 amino acids. CDR3 loop: CSARPSFGGGQETQYF. CDR3 coding DNA: TGCAGTGCTAGACCTTCTTTCGGGGGTGGGCAAGAGACCCAGTACTTC.

The V call is TRBV7-2, the J call TRBJ2-7; D gene ambiguous. This CDR3 comprises 13 residues. Per germline, CDR1 SGHTA and CDR2 FQGNSA. Between the trimmed V and J ends, which lost 5 bases and 4 bases, there was a span of 12 bases. CDR3 nucleotides: TGTGCCAGCAGCGTGGCTCACCAATACGAGCAGTACTTC. Translated: CASSVAHQYEQYF. The full variable domain, with the rest looked up from reference TRBV7-2 and TRBJ2-7, is GAGVSQSPSNKVTEKGKDVELRCDPISGHTALYWYRQSLGQGLEFLIYFQGNSAPDKSGLPSDRFSAERTGGSVSTLTIQRTQQEDSAVYLCASSVAHQYEQYFGPGTRLTVT.

The gene calls are TRBV9 and TRBJ2-2; the D is unclear. The CDR3 length is 14 residues. Germline V gene lookup returns CDR1 SGDLS and CDR2 YYNGEE. Trimming shortened V by 3 bases and J by 0 bases, and 6 bases separated the two germline ends. The CDR3 sequence: CASSATPNTGELFF. Here the CDR3 DNA reads TGTGCCAGCAGCGCGACACCGAACACCGGGGAGCTGTTTTTT.

This rearrangement joins TRBV7-2 to TRBJ2-7, with 7 bases identical to TRBD2. The CDR3 is made up of 15 amino acids. J gave up 0 bases and V 0 bases, and 2 bases lay outside the gene matches. CDR1 and CDR2 (germline): SGHTA, FQGNSA. The CDR3 DNA is TGTGCCAGCAGCTTAGCGGGGACTACCTCCTACGAGCAGTACTTC. Translated, it gives CASSLAGTTSYEQYF.

There are a few counts of this clonotype. This sequence joins TRBV29-1 and TRBJ2-5; TRBD2 is a possible D gene (5 bases). The CDR3 consists of 13 residues. Germline V gene sequence: CDR1 SQVTM, CDR2 ANQGSEA. Trimming removed 5 bases at V and 5 bases at J, with 15 bases between. CDR3: CSVSRAEVETQYF. The CDR3 coding sequence is TGCAGCGTTTCCCGGGCGGAGGTGGAGACCCAGTACTTC.

The CDR3 loop is CASSSQGEDYEQYF. As DNA, the CDR3 is TGTGCCAGCAGTTCGCAGGGAGAGGACTACGAGCAGTACTTC. The chain has TRBV12-3 or TRBV12-4 and TRBJ2-4; tentatively, D is TRBD1 or TRBD2 (5 bases each). The closer fit of TRBJ2-7 to the DNA end suggests the J call may be wrong. This CDR3 comprises 14 residues.

This clonotype turned up a few times. The V call is TRBV29-1, the J call TRBJ2-5; 10 nucleotides line up with TRBD1. Germline values: CDR1 SQVTM, CDR2 ANQGSEA. The V and J ends lost 3 bases and 11 bases, in that order; junction bases with no gene match: 12. The CDR3 extends over 14 amino acids. The CDR3 sequence: CSVEAGQGMGEQYF. For the CDR3, the DNA is TGCAGCGTTGAGGCGGGACAGGGGATGGGTGAGCAGTACTTC.

The chain has TRBV19 and TRBJ2-1; no clear D gene. This CDR3 is 13 amino acids long. Deletions cut 3 bases from V and 4 bases from J, with 7 bases between. Germline V gives CDR1 LNHDA, CDR2 SQIVND (reference sequence). CDR3 sequence (DNA): TGTGCCAGTAGTATGAACACGTACAATGAGCAGTTCTTC. Translating it yields CASSMNTYNEQFF. Supplemented by reference TRBV19 and TRBJ2-1, the full variable domain reads DGGITQSPKYLFRKEGQNVTLSCEQNLNHDAMYWYRQDPGQGLRLIYYSQIVNDFQKGDIAEGYSVSREKKESFPLTVTSAQKNPTAFYLCASSMNTYNEQFFGPGTRLTVL.

In this sample, this clonotype turned up a few times. The V and J genes are TRBV5-6 and TRBJ2-6; 8 positions match TRBD1. The CDR3 totals 16 residues. The germline V gene has CDR1 SGHDT and CDR2 YYEEEE. The trim removed 5 bases at V and 0 bases at J, leaving 4 bases unmatched. CDR3 loop: CASRDDRGSGANVLTF. CDR3 in DNA: TGTGCCAGCAGGGACGACAGGGGCTCTGGGGCCAACGTCCTGACTTTC.

The rearrangement joins TRBV5-1 to TRBJ1-1; a weak D match, TRBD1 (6 bases). V shed 4 bases and J shed 7 bases, with 17 bases lying between them. Germline CDR1 and CDR2: SGHRS and YFSETQ. This CDR3 has 14 amino acids. CDR3 in DNA: TGCGCCAGCAGCACATACCGGGGGGCGGATGAAGCTTTCTTT. Its translation is CASSTYRGADEAFF.

There are a few counts of this clonotype. The V call is TRBV9, the J call TRBJ2-7; D may be TRBD2 (6 bases). Germline V CDR1 and CDR2: SGDLS, YYNGEE. Trimming shortened V by 4 bases and J by 3 bases, and 14 bases separated the two germline ends. This CDR3 comprises 14 residues. The CDR3 sequence: CASSTKGSGYEQYF. In DNA, the CDR3 is TGTGCCAGCAGCACGAAAGGTAGCGGCTACGAGCAGTACTTC.

The chain recombines TRBV9 with TRBJ2-7; D call uncertain. There are 12 residues in the CDR3. CDR1 is SGDLS, CDR2 YYNGEE, per germline. V dropped 3 bases and J dropped 6 bases, with 10 bases sitting between them. The CDR3 spells CASSGIRGEQYF. CDR3 sequence (DNA): TGTGCCAGCAGCGGGATTCGAGGCGAGCAGTACTTC.

The chain joins TRBV5-4 to TRBJ2-7, with 10 positions matching TRBD1. V gave up 3 bases and J gave up 2 bases; unmatched junction bases: 5. The CDR3 is 15 residues long. Per germline, CDR1 SGHNT and CDR2 YYREEE (reference sequence). The CDR3 sequence: CASSSSGTGAYEQYF. The CDR3 DNA sequence: TGTGCCAGCAGCTCATCCGGGACAGGGGCCTACGAGCAGTACTTC.

The chain combines TRBV21-1 with TRBJ2-7; the D call TRBD1 from the table was never checked on the DNA. TRBV21-1 is given as a pseudogene. This CDR3 region has 16 residues. The CDR3 sequence is CASSKETGVKVYEQYF. In nucleotides, the CDR3 is TGTGCCAGCAGCAAGGAGACAGGGGTTAAGGTCTACGAGCAGTACTTC.

The CDR3 DNA reads as TGTGCCAGCAGCCAATGGTCGGACAATGAGCAGTACTTC. This sequence encodes CASSQWSDNEQYF. The chain recombines TRBV3-1 with TRBJ2-1; tentatively, D is TRBD1 (5 bases). The J call may not be correct, given that the DNA end is closer to TRBJ2-7. Germline CDR1 and CDR2: LGHDT and YNNKEL (reference sequence). The CDR3 consists of 13 residues.

The chain has TRBV18 and TRBJ2-1, with TRBD2 as a possible D gene (5 bases). V was shortened by 1 base and J by 4 bases, with 11 bases between the two germline ends. Germline CDR1 reads KGHSH; CDR2 reads LQKENI. The CDR3 runs to 15 residues. In DNA, the CDR3 is TGTGCCAGCTCACCACTAGCGTCCCTTTACAATGAGCAGTTCTTC. This encodes CASSPLASLYNEQFF.

The chain uses TRBV27 and TRBJ1-5; D is perhaps TRBD1 (5 bases). V was shortened by 6 bases and J by 5 bases, with 11 bases between the two germline ends. CDR1 is MNHEY, CDR2 SMNVEV, per germline (reference sequence). This CDR3 region has 13 residues. DNA of the CDR3: TGTGCCAGCAGGGCAGGGAGGGATCAGCCCCAGCATTTT. It translates to CASRAGRDQPQHF.

The chain uses TRBV24-1 and TRBJ2-7; the D gene is possibly TRBD1 (5 bases). The CDR3 consists of 15 residues. Trimming cost V 0 bases and J 4 bases, with 12 bases left between them. Germline V lookup: CDR1 KGHDR, CDR2 SFDVKD. The chain's CDR3 is CATSDLTGELYEQYF. In DNA form, the CDR3 reads TGTGCCACCAGTGATTTGACAGGAGAACTGTACGAGCAGTACTTC.

The rearrangement uses TRBV10-3 and TRBJ2-3; D possibly corresponds to TRBD1 (7 bases). Germline assignment: CDR1 ENHRY and CDR2 SYGVKD. Trimming removed 7 bases from V and 7 bases from J, with 15 bases in between. The length of the CDR3 is 13 residues. The CDR3 loop reads CAITTQGGNTQYF. CDR3 nucleotides: TGTGCCATCACGACGCAGGGGGGAAATACGCAGTATTTT.

This sequence joins TRBV12-3 or TRBV12-4 and TRBJ1-4; D is perhaps TRBD1 (5 bases). The CDR3 has 15 amino acids. The ends were cut back, 3 bases at V and 3 bases at J, with 11 bases in the middle. CDR3 nucleotides: TGTGCCAGCAGTTTCTACAGGCCCTCTAATGAAAAACTGTTTTTT. Amino acid sequence: CASSFYRPSNEKLFF.

This clonotype was seen more than once but under ten times. The V call is TRBV7-6, the J call TRBJ2-5, with 8 positions matching TRBD2. Germline loops: CDR1 SGHVS, CDR2 FNYEAQ. The CDR3 is 16 residues long. V gave up 5 bases and J gave up 3 bases; unmatched junction bases: 11. The CDR3 loop is CASSLGSTGGKETQYF. CDR3 bases: TGTGCCAGCAGCCTGGGATCTACGGGAGGGAAAGAGACCCAGTACTTC.